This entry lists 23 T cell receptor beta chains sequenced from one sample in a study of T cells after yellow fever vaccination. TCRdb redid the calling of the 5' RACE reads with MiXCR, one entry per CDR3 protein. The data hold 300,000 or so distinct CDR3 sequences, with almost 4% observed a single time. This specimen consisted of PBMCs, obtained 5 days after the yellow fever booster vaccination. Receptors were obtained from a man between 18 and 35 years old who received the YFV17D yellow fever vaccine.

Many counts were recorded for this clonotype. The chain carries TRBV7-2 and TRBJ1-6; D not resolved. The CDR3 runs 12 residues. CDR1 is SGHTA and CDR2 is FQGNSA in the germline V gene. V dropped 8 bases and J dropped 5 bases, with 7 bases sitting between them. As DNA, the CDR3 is TGTGCCAGCTCCCGGGATAATTCACCCCTCCACTTT. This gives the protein CASSRDNSPLHF.

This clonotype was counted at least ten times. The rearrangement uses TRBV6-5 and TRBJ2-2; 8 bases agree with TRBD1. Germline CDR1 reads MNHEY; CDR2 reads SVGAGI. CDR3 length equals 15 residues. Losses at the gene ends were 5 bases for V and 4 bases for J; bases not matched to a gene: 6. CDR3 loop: CASSHQGASTGELFF. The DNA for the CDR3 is TGTGCCAGCAGTCACCAGGGGGCGAGCACCGGGGAGCTGTTTTTT.

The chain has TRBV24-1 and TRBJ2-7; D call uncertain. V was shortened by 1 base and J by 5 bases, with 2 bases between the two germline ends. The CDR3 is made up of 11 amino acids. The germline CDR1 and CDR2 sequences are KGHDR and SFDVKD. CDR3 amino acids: CATSDLNEQYV. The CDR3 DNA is TGTGCCACCAGTGATTTAAACGAGCAGTACGTC.

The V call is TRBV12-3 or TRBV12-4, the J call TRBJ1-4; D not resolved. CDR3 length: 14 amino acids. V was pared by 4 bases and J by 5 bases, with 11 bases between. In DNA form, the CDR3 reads TGTGCCAGCAGTTACCAGGACGGGAATGAAAAACTGTTTTTT. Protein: CASSYQDGNEKLFF.

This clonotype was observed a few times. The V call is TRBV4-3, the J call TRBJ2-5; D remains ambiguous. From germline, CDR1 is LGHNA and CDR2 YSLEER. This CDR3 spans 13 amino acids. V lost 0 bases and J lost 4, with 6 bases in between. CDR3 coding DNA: TGCGCCAGCAGCCAAGATCAGGTAGAGACCCAGTACTTC. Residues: CASSQDQVETQYF.

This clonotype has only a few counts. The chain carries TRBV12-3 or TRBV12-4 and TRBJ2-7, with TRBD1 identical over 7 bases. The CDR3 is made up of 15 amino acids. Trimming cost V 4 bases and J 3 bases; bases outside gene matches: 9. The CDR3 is CASSSGTVSIYEQYF. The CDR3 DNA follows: TGTGCCAGCAGTTCCGGGACAGTTTCTATCTACGAGCAGTACTTC.

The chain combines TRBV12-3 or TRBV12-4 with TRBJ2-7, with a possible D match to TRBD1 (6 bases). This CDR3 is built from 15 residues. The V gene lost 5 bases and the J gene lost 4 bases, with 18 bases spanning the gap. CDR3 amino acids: CASSASQGTLYEQYF. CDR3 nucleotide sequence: TGTGCCAGCAGTGCGTCACAGGGAACGTTGTACGAGCAGTACTTC.

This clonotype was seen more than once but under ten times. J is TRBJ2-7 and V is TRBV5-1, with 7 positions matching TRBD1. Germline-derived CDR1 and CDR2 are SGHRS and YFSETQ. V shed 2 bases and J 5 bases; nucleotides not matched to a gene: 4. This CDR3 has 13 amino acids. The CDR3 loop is CASSFDRAHEQYF. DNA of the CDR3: TGCGCCAGCAGCTTCGACAGGGCCCACGAGCAGTACTTC.

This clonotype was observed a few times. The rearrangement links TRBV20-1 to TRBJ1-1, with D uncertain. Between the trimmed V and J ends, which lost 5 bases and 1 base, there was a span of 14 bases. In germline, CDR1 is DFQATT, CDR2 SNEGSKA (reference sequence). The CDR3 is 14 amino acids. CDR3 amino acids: CSAWHPDKNTEAFF. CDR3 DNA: TGCAGTGCTTGGCACCCTGACAAGAACACTGAAGCTTTCTTT.

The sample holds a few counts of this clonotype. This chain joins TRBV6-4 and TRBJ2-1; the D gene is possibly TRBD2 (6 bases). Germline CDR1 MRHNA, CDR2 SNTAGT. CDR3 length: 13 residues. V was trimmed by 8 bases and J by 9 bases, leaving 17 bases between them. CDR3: CASSSFLGGEQFF. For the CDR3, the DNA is TGTGCCAGCTCCTCCTTCCTGGGGGGTGAGCAGTTCTTC.

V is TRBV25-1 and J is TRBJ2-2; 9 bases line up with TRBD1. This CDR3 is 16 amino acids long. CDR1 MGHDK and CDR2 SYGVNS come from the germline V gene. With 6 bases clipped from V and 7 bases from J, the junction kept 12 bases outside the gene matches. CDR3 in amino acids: CASRPPGTGPGGELFF. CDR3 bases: TGTGCCAGCAGACCCCCCGGGACAGGGCCGGGCGGGGAGCTGTTTTTT. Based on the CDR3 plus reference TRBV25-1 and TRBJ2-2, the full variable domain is EADIYQTPRYLVIGTGKKITLECSQTMGHDKMYWYQQDPGMELHLIHYSYGVNSTEKGDLSSESTVSRIRTEHFPLTLESARPSHTSQYLCASRPPGTGPGGELFFGEGSRLTVL.

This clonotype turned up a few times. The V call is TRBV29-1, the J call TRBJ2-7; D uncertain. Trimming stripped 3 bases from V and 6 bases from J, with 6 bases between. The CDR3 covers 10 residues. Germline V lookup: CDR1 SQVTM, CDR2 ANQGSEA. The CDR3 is CSVEESEQYF. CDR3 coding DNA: TGCAGCGTTGAGGAATCCGAGCAGTACTTC.

CDR3 nucleotide sequence: TGTGCCAGCACCCGACTCAGGACGATCGGCTACACTGAAGCTTTCTTT. Translated: CASTRLRTIGYTEAFF. The V and J genes are TRBV6-5 and TRBJ1-1; D gene unclear. The CDR3 is 16 amino acids. Germline CDR1 reads MNHEY; CDR2 reads SVGAGI. The V gene lost 7 bases and the J gene lost 3 bases, with 21 bases spanning the gap.

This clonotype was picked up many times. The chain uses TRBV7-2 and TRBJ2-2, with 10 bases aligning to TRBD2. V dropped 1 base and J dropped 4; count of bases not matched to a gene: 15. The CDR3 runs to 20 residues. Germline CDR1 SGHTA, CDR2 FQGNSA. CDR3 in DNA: TGTGCCAGCAGCTTAGGGGGGCGCTGGGAGCGGGGGGGCGTCACCGGGGAGCTGTTTTTT. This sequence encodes CASSLGGRWERGGVTGELFF.

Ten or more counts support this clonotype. The CDR3 DNA is TGTGCCATCGGACTAGCGGGTGCCCAAGAGACCCAGTACTTC. Residues: CAIGLAGAQETQYF. The chain employs TRBV10-3 and TRBJ2-5; 11 nucleotides line up with TRBD2. The CDR3 is made up of 14 amino acids. The germline CDR1 and CDR2 sequences are ENHRY and SYGVKD. The J segment lost 1 base and the V segment lost 8 bases, leaving 3 bases of the junction unmatched.

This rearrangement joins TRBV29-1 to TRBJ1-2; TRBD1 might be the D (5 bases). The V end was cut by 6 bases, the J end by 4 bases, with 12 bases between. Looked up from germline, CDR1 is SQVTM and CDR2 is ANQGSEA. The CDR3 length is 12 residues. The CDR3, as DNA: TGCAGCGTCGAGGCAGGGTCCTATGGCTACACCTTC. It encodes CSVEAGSYGYTF.

CDR3 in amino acids: CASSRTHQHGYTF. CDR3 DNA sequence: TGTGCCAGCAGCCGGACGCATCAGCATGGCTACACCTTC. The J gene is TRBJ1-2, the V gene TRBV7-9; D gene ambiguous. Trimming left V 5 bases short and J 6 bases short, with 13 bases between. The CDR3 extends over 13 amino acids. Per germline, CDR1 SEHNR and CDR2 FQNEAQ (reference sequence).

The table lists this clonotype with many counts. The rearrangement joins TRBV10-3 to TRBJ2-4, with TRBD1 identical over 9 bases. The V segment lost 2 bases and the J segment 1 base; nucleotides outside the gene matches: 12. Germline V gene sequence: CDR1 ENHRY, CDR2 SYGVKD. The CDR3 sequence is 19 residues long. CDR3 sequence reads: CAISELGGNRGLAKNIQYF. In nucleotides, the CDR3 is TGTGCCATCAGTGAGCTCGGAGGAAACAGGGGGCTTGCCAAAAACATTCAGTACTTC.

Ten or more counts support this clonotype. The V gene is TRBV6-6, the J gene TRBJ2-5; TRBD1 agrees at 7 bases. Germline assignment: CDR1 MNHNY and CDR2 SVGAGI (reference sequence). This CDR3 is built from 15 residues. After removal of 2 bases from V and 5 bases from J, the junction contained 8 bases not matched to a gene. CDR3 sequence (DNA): TGTGCCAGCAGTTACCTCGACAGGGTAGTTGAGACCCAGTACTTC. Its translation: CASSYLDRVVETQYF.

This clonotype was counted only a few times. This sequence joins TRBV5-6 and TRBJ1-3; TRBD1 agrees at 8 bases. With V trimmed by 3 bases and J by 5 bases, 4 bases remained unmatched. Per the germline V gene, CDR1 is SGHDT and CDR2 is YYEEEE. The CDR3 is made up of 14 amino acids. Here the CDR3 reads CASSWGQDRNTIYF. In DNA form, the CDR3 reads TGTGCCAGCAGCTGGGGACAGGATAGAAACACCATATATTTT.

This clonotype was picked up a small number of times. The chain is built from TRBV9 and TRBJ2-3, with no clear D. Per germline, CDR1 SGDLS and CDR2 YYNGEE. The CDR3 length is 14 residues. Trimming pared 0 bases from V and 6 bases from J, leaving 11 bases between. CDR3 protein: CASSVGVDQDTQYF. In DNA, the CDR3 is TGTGCCAGCAGCGTAGGTGTTGACCAGGATACGCAGTATTTT. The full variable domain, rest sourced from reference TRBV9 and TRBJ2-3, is DSGVTQTPKHLITATGQRVTLRCSPRSGDLSVYWYQQSLDQGLQFLIQYYNGEERAKGNILERFSAQQFPDLHSELNLSSLELGDSALYFCASSVGVDQDTQYFGPGTRLTVL.

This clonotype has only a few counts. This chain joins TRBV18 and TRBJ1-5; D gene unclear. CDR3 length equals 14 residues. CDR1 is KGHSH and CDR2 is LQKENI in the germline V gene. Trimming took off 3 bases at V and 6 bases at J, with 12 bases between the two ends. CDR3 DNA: TGTGCCAGCTCACCTGGCGCCTGGGGTCAGCCCCAGCATTTT. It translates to CASSPGAWGQPQHF.

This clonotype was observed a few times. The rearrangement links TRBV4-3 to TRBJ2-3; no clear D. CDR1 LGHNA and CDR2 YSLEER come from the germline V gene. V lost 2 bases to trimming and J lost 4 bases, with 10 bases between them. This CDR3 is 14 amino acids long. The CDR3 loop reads CASSQLVGADTQYF. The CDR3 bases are TGCGCCAGCAGCCAACTCGTAGGTGCAGATACGCAGTATTTT.